One sample yielded the 25 T cell receptor beta chains listed below, sequenced in a study of blood T cell repertoires in COVID-19. Data came from immunoSEQ multiplex PCR; TCRdb stores just in-frame clones and leaves some out. The sample yields 270,000 or so clones, approximately 80% seen once. Material: peripheral blood. The source of these receptors is a woman between 55 and 75 years old with active or convalescent COVID-19.

The CDR3 loop reads CASSDGAGANTEAFF. The CDR3 DNA reads TGTGCCAGCAGTGACGGGGCAGGGGCGAACACTGAAGCTTTCTTT. The gene calls are TRBV6-4 and TRBJ1-1, with D possibly matching TRBD1 (6 bases). Germline assignment: CDR1 MRHNA and CDR2 SNTAGT. The CDR3 has 15 residues. Between the trimmed V and J ends, which lost 2 bases and 1 base, there was a span of 11 bases.

The rearrangement links TRBV4-1 to TRBJ1-1, with TRBD1 as a possible D gene (5 bases). There are 15 residues in the CDR3. Trimming took 4 bases from V and 3 from J, leaving 15 bases between them. Germline-derived CDR1 and CDR2 are MGHRA and YSYEKL. CDR3 coding DNA: TGCGCCAGCAGCCCTCGGGACTGGGGGGACACTGAAGCTTTCTTT. It encodes CASSPRDWGDTEAFF.

This clone was recorded only once. This CDR3 reads CASSFNGGNTEAFF. CDR3 bases: TGTGCCAGCAGTTTTAACGGAGGGAACACTGAAGCTTTCTTT. This rearrangement joins TRBV27 to TRBJ1-1; no firm D call. This CDR3 has 14 residues. Deletions cut 3 bases from V and 1 base from J, with 9 bases between. Germline values: CDR1 MNHEY, CDR2 SMNVEV (reference sequence).

V gene TRBV7-9 combines with J gene TRBJ2-7, with a tentative D call TRBD1 (5 bases). V lost 1 base and J lost 0, with 19 bases in between. The germline gives CDR1 SEHNR, CDR2 FQNEAQ (reference sequence). CDR3 length: 18 residues. This CDR3 is CASSLGEGEVGSSYEQYF. The CDR3 bases are TGTGCCAGCAGCTTAGGAGAAGGGGAAGTGGGTTCCTCCTACGAGCAGTACTTC.

This clone was found a few times. The chain is built from TRBV12-3 or TRBV12-4 and TRBJ1-2; D is uncertain. The V end was cut by 6 bases, the J end by 1 base, with 9 bases between. This CDR3 is built from 13 residues. CDR3 residues: CASRDFLNYGYTF. CDR3 nucleotides: TGTGCCAGCAGAGACTTCCTTAACTATGGCTACACCTTC.

This clone was detected a few times. The chain links TRBV10-3 to TRBJ1-2; TRBD1 agrees at 9 bases. V was clipped by 0 bases and J by 5 bases; unmatched bases: 4. Germline CDR1 and CDR2: ENHRY and SYGVKD. The CDR3 extends over 15 amino acids. Here the CDR3 DNA reads TGTGCCATCAGTGAGTCACAGGGGGCGACTTATGGCTACACCTTC. It codes for CAISESQGATYGYTF.

The chain is built from TRBV5-5 and TRBJ2-3; the match to TRBD2 covers 15 bases. Germline assignment: CDR1 SGHKS and CDR2 YYEKEE (reference sequence). After removal of 4 bases from V and 5 bases from J, the junction contained 11 bases not matched to a gene. This CDR3 has 18 amino acids. This chain's CDR3 is CASSPPGLAGGNRDTQYF. DNA of the CDR3: TGTGCCAGCAGCCCCCCGGGACTAGCGGGGGGCAATCGAGATACGCAGTATTTT.

This chain uses TRBV10-3 with TRBJ2-7; TRBD1 agrees at 10 bases. J gave up 2 bases and V 11 bases, and 6 bases lay outside the gene matches. The CDR3 runs to 13 residues. Germline V CDR1 and CDR2: ENHRY, SYGVKD. CDR3 DNA: TGTGCCGCGGAGGGACAGGGGACCTACGAGCAGTACTTC. It specifies CAAEGQGTYEQYF.

The rearrangement uses TRBV18 and TRBJ1-2, with 7 bases identical to TRBD1. The CDR3 runs 15 residues. The V gene end was trimmed by 3 bases and the J gene end by 1 base; junction bases not matched to a gene: 5. CDR1 is KGHSH and CDR2 is LQKENI in the germline V gene. As DNA, the CDR3 is TGTGCCAGCTCACCGGGACAGACTCTTAACTATGGCTACACCTTC. Translated: CASSPGQTLNYGYTF.

The rearrangement links TRBV2 to TRBJ2-7; no firm D call. The CDR3 spans 13 residues. Trimming cost V 3 bases and J 1 base, with 7 bases left between them. Germline CDR1 reads SNHLY; CDR2 reads FYNNEI. The CDR3 spells CASSERRSYEQYF. The CDR3 nucleotides read TGTGCCAGCAGTGAGAGGCGGTCCTACGAGCAGTACTTC.

This clone was counted once. This chain connects TRBV7-8 to TRBJ2-1; the match to TRBD2 covers 12 bases. CDR3 length equals 15 residues. Germline V gene lookup returns CDR1 SGHVS and CDR2 FQNEAQ. After removal of 3 bases from V and 9 bases from J, the junction contained 6 bases not matched to a gene. CDR3 protein: CASSFGLAGSPEQFF. DNA for the CDR3: TGTGCCAGCAGCTTCGGACTAGCGGGGTCCCCTGAGCAGTTCTTC.

The chain employs TRBV30 and TRBJ2-2; D is ambiguous. The CDR3 is made up of 13 amino acids. V gave up 0 bases and J gave up 7 bases, with 9 bases separating them. The germline CDR1 and CDR2 sequences are GTSNPN and SVGIG (reference sequence). The chain's CDR3 is CAWSVHYDGELFF. CDR3 nucleotides: TGTGCCTGGAGTGTACATTACGACGGGGAGCTGTTTTTT.

There are a few counts of this clone. This chain connects TRBV27 to TRBJ1-1; D might be TRBD1 (6 bases). V lost 4 bases and J lost 4, with 13 bases in between. The CDR3 is 14 residues long. Germline CDR1 is MNHEY and CDR2 is SMNVEV (reference sequence). In DNA, the CDR3 is TGTGCCAGCAGTTCCTTACAGGGCGGCACTGAAGCTTTCTTT. Amino acids: CASSSLQGGTEAFF.

The chain couples TRBV9 to TRBJ2-5; no clear D. V lost 4 bases, J lost 0 bases, and 10 bases lay in between. Germline V gene lookup returns CDR1 SGDLS and CDR2 YYNGEE. This CDR3 is 14 amino acids long. CDR3 sequence (DNA): TGTGCCAGCAGCACCCGGTGGTACCAAGAGACCCAGTACTTC. Residues: CASSTRWYQETQYF.

This chain's CDR3 is CASSLDWTESGELFF. The CDR3 DNA reads TGTGCCAGCAGCTTGGATTGGACAGAATCCGGGGAGCTGTTTTTT. The genes are TRBV5-5 and TRBJ2-2; maybe TRBD1 (6 bases). CDR1 is SGHKS, CDR2 YYEKEE, per germline (reference sequence). V was pared by 0 bases and J by 6 bases, with 12 bases between. This CDR3 region has 15 residues.

This chain joins TRBV19 and TRBJ2-7; 7 bases agree with TRBD2. Unmatched junction bases numbered 9, after V lost 7 bases and J lost 0 bases. The germline CDR1 and CDR2 sequences are LNHDA and SQIVND (reference sequence). The CDR3 loop spans 15 amino acids. Here the CDR3 reads CASTRGVGPSYEQYF. CDR3 coding DNA: TGTGCCAGTACCCGGGGGGTGGGTCCCTCCTACGAGCAGTACTTC.

This chain links TRBV11-2 with TRBJ2-2; D not certain. This CDR3 comprises 14 residues. The V and J ends lost 2 bases and 4 bases respectively, with 8 bases between them. Germline CDR1 reads SGHAT; CDR2 reads FQNNGV. CDR3 sequence (DNA): TGTGCCAGCAGCTTATCCCAGGTCACCGGGGAGCTGTTTTTT. Protein product: CASSLSQVTGELFF.

This clone showed up just a few times. The chain joins TRBV7-2 to TRBJ2-1, with D perhaps TRBD1 (5 bases). The V gene lost 4 bases and the J gene lost 3 bases, with 13 bases spanning the gap. There are 15 residues in the CDR3. CDR1 and CDR2 (germline): SGHTA, FQGNSA. The CDR3 DNA sequence: TGTGCCAGCAGCTCGACAGAATGGGGCTACAATGAGCAGTTCTTC. Translating it yields CASSSTEWGYNEQFF.

This clone came up once. The J gene is TRBJ1-1, the V gene TRBV7-2; D is uncertain. V gave up 1 base and J gave up 1 base, with 10 bases separating them. Germline V lookup: CDR1 SGHTA, CDR2 FQGNSA. The CDR3 extends over 15 amino acids. The CDR3 coding sequence is TGTGCCAGCAGCTTAGTCAGCAGGCAGAACACTGAAGCTTTCTTT. It is translated as CASSLVSRQNTEAFF.

This clone came up a few times. For the CDR3, the DNA is TGTGCCAGCAGCCCTTTTGAGGACAGACCCTACAATGAGCAGTTCTTC. Translating gives CASSPFEDRPYNEQFF. The genes are TRBV14 and TRBJ2-1, with D possibly TRBD1 on 6 matching bases. This CDR3 contains 16 residues. Between the trimmed V and J ends, which lost 4 bases and 2 bases, there was a span of 15 bases. Per the germline V gene, CDR1 is SGHDN and CDR2 is FVKESK.

The V call is TRBV27, the J call TRBJ2-1; D is unresolved. Trimming pared 5 bases from V and 0 bases from J, leaving 8 bases between. From germline, CDR1 is MNHEY and CDR2 SMNVEV (reference sequence). The CDR3 spans 14 residues. Here the CDR3 reads CASSPRSSYNEQFF. Written as DNA, the CDR3 is TGTGCCAGCAGTCCTAGGAGCTCCTACAATGAGCAGTTCTTC.

The chain couples TRBV6-5 to TRBJ1-2; 9 nucleotides line up with TRBD1. V was pared by 4 bases and J by 6 bases, with 6 bases of the junction left unmatched. Germline CDR1 is MNHEY and CDR2 is SVGAGI. This CDR3 has 14 amino acids. The CDR3 DNA follows: TGTGCCAGCAGTTCCCACAGGGGGCGGAATGGCTACACCTTC. Translated: CASSSHRGRNGYTF.

This clone appeared a few times. This chain links TRBV9 with TRBJ1-2; the D is unclear. This CDR3 has 14 amino acids. V dropped 4 bases and J dropped 4 bases, with 14 bases sitting between them. Germline V gene sequence: CDR1 SGDLS, CDR2 YYNGEE. CDR3 nucleotide sequence: TGTGCCAGCAGCTTAACCGACAAAATCTATGGCTACACCTTC. Its protein is CASSLTDKIYGYTF.

The J gene is TRBJ2-3, the V gene TRBV5-1, with 10 bases lining up with TRBD2. CDR1 is SGHRS, CDR2 YFSETQ, per germline. The ends lost 4 bases at V and 3 bases at J; junction bases unmatched: 8. The CDR3 totals 16 residues. The CDR3 here is CASSEDAAGGTDTQYF. The CDR3, as DNA: TGCGCCAGCAGCGAGGACGCAGCGGGGGGGACAGATACGCAGTATTTT.

With respect to this clone: The junction departs from germline at one end; a sequencing error may be responsible. The chain employs TRBV29-1 and TRBJ1-2, with D tentatively TRBD1 (5 bases). This CDR3 region has 14 residues. Per the germline V gene, CDR1 is SQVTM and CDR2 is ANQGSEA. CDR3 in amino acids: CSLDPTVSSYGYTF. CDR3 coding DNA: TGCAGCCTTGACCCGACAGTCTCTTCCTATGGCTACACCTTC.